By share, the clone carrying this T cell receptor (beta chain) ranks as medium-sized. Its antigen remains unknown. The Oncomine TCR Beta short-read assay was applied to DNA of cultured CD4+ T cells. TCRdb ran MiXCR on the PCR reads and lists one entry per CDR3 protein. The sample has approximately 13,000 distinct CDR3 sequences; roughly 50% are singletons. Germline V gene lookup returns CDR1 SEHNR and CDR2 FQNEAQ (reference sequence). Trimming took 2 bases from V and 4 from J; bases not matched to a gene: 8. CDR3 length equals 15 residues. Treatment noted: approximately nine-day PBMC culture with coronavirus spike peptide pools or control peptides (ViraFEST assay). The entry originates in a study of vaccination and CD4 T cells after COVID-19. Study results and caveats: Vaccine-specific clones numbering 304 of 307 showed spike mono-reactivity in convalescent patients.

Sample: CD4+ T cells from blood, cultured in vitro, taken before SARS-CoV-2 vaccination. The sequence came from a human donor who had recovered from COVID-19. The chain recombines TRBV7-9 with TRBJ2-7, with 7 bases lining up with TRBD1. The CDR3: CASSLNGGQFYEQYF. The DNA for the CDR3 is TGTGCCAGCAGCTTAAATGGGGGACAGTTTTACGAGCAGTACTTC.